This T cell receptor beta chain emerged from a study of T-cell memory formation after mild COVID-19. Whole-study results and caveats: Researchers report contracting CD4+ clones mostly in CM and EM, with CD8+ clones in EMRA.

5'RACE with constant-segment primers yielded barcoded, UMI-tagged TCR alpha and TCR beta cDNA libraries. In TCRdb, the 5' RACE reads were re-called with MiXCR into one record per CDR3 protein. The sample shows 250,000 or so distinct CDR3 sequences, approximately 19% of them seen only once. Details on this clonotype: Antigen specificity is unknown.

Germline CDR1 reads MNHEY; CDR2 reads SVGEGT. The CDR3 extends over 16 amino acids. V lost 6 bases and J 4 bases, leaving 19 bases between the germline ends. Specimen: PBMCs or a T cell subset sorted from them (not recorded which). This clonotype originated in a man younger than 35 who had mild COVID-19 (a few samples of this study predate the infection). Cell type and time point are not known. The J gene is TRBJ2-1, the V gene TRBV6-2 or TRBV6-3; perhaps TRBD1 as D (5 bases). The CDR3 bases are TGTGCCAGCAGCCGCACAGGCGCAGTGCCGTACAATGAGCAGTTCTTC. It is translated as CASSRTGAVPYNEQFF.